This passage covers 13 T cell receptor beta chains from one sample sequenced in a study of Graves' ophthalmopathy and Graves' hyperthyroidism. The TCR beta CDR3 regions underwent amplification from RNA transcripts. Investigators did first-round RT-PCR with HTBI primers, then second-round multiplex PCR. TCRdb re-called the multiplex PCR reads with MiXCR, one entry per CDR3 protein. The sample consists of 400,000 to 450,000 distinct CDR3 sequences, around 21% of them appearing once. Specimen: peripheral blood. The receptors stem from a woman aged 18-29 years with stable Graves' hyperthyroidism.

This clonotype has a handful of counts. This chain connects TRBV19 to TRBJ1-1; D gene ambiguous. The CDR3 spans 14 residues. Looked up from germline, CDR1 is LNHDA and CDR2 is SQIVND (reference sequence). V shed 3 bases and J shed 4 bases, with 12 bases lying between them. This CDR3 reads CASSMSGWGTEAFF. In nucleotides, the CDR3 is TGTGCCAGTAGTATGAGTGGTTGGGGCACTGAAGCTTTCTTT.

This clonotype was counted only a few times. This rearrangement joins TRBV18 to TRBJ2-5; D remains unclear. The CDR3 consists of 14 residues. The germline V and J ends were trimmed by 4 bases and 7 bases, with 16 bases remaining between them. The germline CDR1 and CDR2 sequences are KGHSH and LQKENI. CDR3 nucleotides: TGTGCCAGCTCACGCGACCAAATCAAAAGGACCCAGTACTTC. Amino acids: CASSRDQIKRTQYF.

This clonotype was recorded many times. The gene calls are TRBV7-2 and TRBJ2-7; 11 bases agree with TRBD2. V lost 5 bases and J lost 6; bases outside the gene matches: 6. Germline V lookup: CDR1 SGHTA, CDR2 FQGNSA. The CDR3 loop spans 14 amino acids. This CDR3 is CASSLGLAGIEQYF. The CDR3 DNA is TGTGCCAGCAGCCTCGGACTAGCGGGCATCGAGCAGTACTTC.

This clonotype was recorded many times. As DNA, the CDR3 is TGTGCCAGCAGTTCTGCGCGGGGTACCACTGAAGCTTTCTTT. Its translation: CASSSARGTTEAFF. This chain joins TRBV27 and TRBJ1-1; D unresolved. The germline V gene has CDR1 MNHEY and CDR2 SMNVEV (reference sequence). CDR3 length equals 14 residues. V lost 4 bases and J 4 bases, leaving 13 bases between the germline ends.

V is TRBV20-1 and J is TRBJ1-1; D may be TRBD1 (6 bases). V was shortened by 6 bases and J by 4 bases, with 15 bases between the two germline ends. The germline V gene has CDR1 DFQATT and CDR2 SNEGSKA (reference sequence). The CDR3 contains 13 residues. CDR3 region: CSAPAEGVTEAFF. The CDR3 coding sequence is TGCAGTGCACCGGCGGAGGGGGTCACTGAAGCTTTCTTT.

With regard to this clonotype: This CDR3 fails to terminate in the conserved phenylalanine or tryptophan, so it likely reflects a read error. No DNA is shown, since the ends of the CDR3 on it are uncertain; the CDR3 is the one TCRdb lists. This chain connects TRBV6-1 to TRBJ1-3. The CDR3 has 12 amino acids, counting both end residues. The germline V gene encodes CDR1 MNHNS and CDR2 SASEGT. CDR3 residues: CASTASGNTICV.

Many counts were recorded for this clonotype. The chain links TRBV6-2 or TRBV6-3 to TRBJ2-4; 7 bases map to TRBD1. The CDR3 covers 19 residues. V lost 6 bases to trimming and J lost 2 bases; unmatched junction nucleotides: 19. Per the germline V gene, CDR1 is MNHEY and CDR2 is SVGEGT. As DNA, the CDR3 is TGTGCCAGCAGCACTATCCCCCCGAGGGGGCTGAGGACCAAAAACATTCAGTACTTC. Its protein is CASSTIPPRGLRTKNIQYF.

In DNA, the CDR3 is TGCAGTGCTAGTCGGACTGGGACTAGCGGGAACTACGAGCAGTACTTC. Its protein product is CSASRTGTSGNYEQYF. The rearrangement uses TRBV20-1 and TRBJ2-7; 13 bases match TRBD2. CDR1 DFQATT and CDR2 SNEGSKA come from the germline V gene (reference sequence). The CDR3 extends over 16 amino acids. V shed 3 bases and J 3 bases; nucleotides not matched to a gene: 8.

This clonotype was seen at least ten times. V usage is TRBV19 and J usage is TRBJ2-5; D remains unclear. This CDR3 contains 16 residues. Germline V gene lookup returns CDR1 LNHDA and CDR2 SQIVND (reference sequence). The V and J ends lost 3 bases and 5 bases respectively, with 19 bases between them. The chain's CDR3 is CASSIGPPQNGETQYF. CDR3 DNA: TGTGCCAGTAGTATCGGTCCGCCTCAAAATGGGGAGACCCAGTACTTC. Together with reference TRBV19 and TRBJ2-5, the CDR3 gives the full variable domain: DGGITQSPKYLFRKEGQNVTLSCEQNLNHDAMYWYRQDPGQGLRLIYYSQIVNDFQKGDIAEGYSVSREKKESFPLTVTSAQKNPTAFYLCASSIGPPQNGETQYFGPGTRLLVL.

In this sample, this clonotype turned up many times. The chain uses TRBV5-1 and TRBJ2-1; tentatively, D is TRBD2 (5 bases). The CDR3 has 15 residues. Per germline, CDR1 SGHRS and CDR2 YFSETQ. Trimming left V 4 bases short and J 2 bases short, with 13 bases between. In nucleotides, the CDR3 is TGCGCCAGCAGCCGTACCGGGGAAACCTACAATGAGCAGTTCTTC. Translation: CASSRTGETYNEQFF.

This clonotype was detected many times. The chain recombines TRBV19 with TRBJ1-2; D not certain. CDR1 is LNHDA, CDR2 SQIVND, per germline (reference sequence). Trimming took 5 bases from V and 0 from J, leaving 10 bases between them. The CDR3 has 14 amino acids. CDR3 sequence reads: CASSFTQANYGYTF. As DNA, the CDR3 is TGTGCCAGTAGTTTTACCCAAGCTAACTATGGCTACACCTTC.

This clonotype was seen ten or more times. As DNA, the CDR3 is TGTGCCAGCAGTTCGGACAGGGGGCGAGATAATTCACCCCTCCACTTT. It codes for CASSSDRGRDNSPLHF. The chain carries TRBV6-5 and TRBJ1-6; 11 nucleotides agree with TRBD1. CDR1 and CDR2 (germline): MNHEY, SVGAGI. After removal of 4 bases from V and 5 bases from J, the junction contained 4 bases not matched to a gene. The CDR3 loop spans 16 amino acids.

This clonotype was seen more than once but under ten times. The chain links TRBV11-2 to TRBJ1-1, with a tentative D call TRBD1 (5 bases). Trimming took off 1 base at V and 4 bases at J, with 13 bases between the two ends. Germline values: CDR1 SGHAT, CDR2 FQNNGV. There are 15 residues in the CDR3. Here the CDR3 reads CASSLVVRVATEAFF. DNA of the CDR3: TGTGCCAGCAGCTTAGTGGTCAGGGTGGCCACTGAAGCTTTCTTT.